The rows below give T cell receptor beta chains drawn from one sample of a study of blood T cell repertoires in COVID-19. The repertoire was sequenced with immunoSEQ multiplex PCR; TCRdb's copy has only in-frame clones and lacks some. Of 65,000 to 80,000 clones listed, roughly nine tenths are singletons. Sequences were obtained from peripheral blood. The receptor set was obtained from a man aged 80 or over in a cohort sampled during active COVID-19. CDR3s include the opening cysteine and the closing phenylalanine or tryptophan. Fields, in order: J gene, clone size, V gene, D gene, CDR3 protein, CDR3 DNA. The D gene is left open where the match is weak. Clone size is shown for a subset of rows, as once, few, many or a class of expanded clone.

J gene: TRBJ2-7
clone size: .
V gene: TRBV6-5
D gene: .
CDR3 protein: CASSSSLSSYEQYF
CDR3 DNA: TGTGCCAGCAGCTCCTCTCTGAGCTCCTACGAGCAGTACTTC

J gene: TRBJ2-7
clone size: once
V gene: TRBV12-3/TRBV12-4
D gene: .
CDR3 protein: CASSLALSEQYF
CDR3 DNA: TGTGCCAGCAGTTTAGCGCTAAGCGAGCAGTACTTC

J gene: TRBJ1-1
clone size: .
V gene: TRBV3-1/TRBV3-2
D gene: .
CDR3 protein: CASSQDLERPKAFF
CDR3 DNA: TGTGCCAGCAGCCAAGATCTGGAGAGGCCAAAGGCTTTCTTT

J gene: TRBJ2-3
clone size: .
V gene: TRBV19
D gene: TRBD1
CDR3 protein: CASKQGALGTDTQYF
CDR3 DNA: TGTGCCAGTAAACAGGGGGCACTGGGCACAGATACGCAGTATTTT

J gene: TRBJ2-2
clone size: .
V gene: TRBV5-5
D gene: TRBD1
CDR3 protein: CASSGQGAIGELFF
CDR3 DNA: TGTGCCAGCAGCGGACAGGGGGCGATCGGGGAGCTGTTTTTT

J gene: TRBJ2-5
clone size: .
V gene: TRBV12-5
D gene: .
CDR3 protein: CASGFEKLKTDEETQYF
CDR3 DNA: TGTGCTAGTGGTTTCGAAAAACTTAAGACAGATGAAGAGACCCAGTACTTC

J gene: TRBJ1-3
clone size: .
V gene: TRBV10-3
D gene: .
CDR3 protein: CAISERQTISGNTIYF
CDR3 DNA: TGTGCCATCAGTGAGCGACAGACAATCTCTGGAAACACCATATATTTT

J gene: TRBJ2-5
clone size: .
V gene: TRBV6-6
D gene: TRBD2
CDR3 protein: CASSSTSGGIQETQYF
CDR3 DNA: TGTGCCAGCAGCTCTACTAGCGGGGGGATCCAAGAGACCCAGTACTTC

J gene: TRBJ2-1
clone size: .
V gene: TRBV28
D gene: TRBD1
CDR3 protein: CASSLYGQGRYNEQFF
CDR3 DNA: TGTGCCAGCAGTTTATACGGACAGGGTAGATACAATGAGCAGTTCTTC

J gene: TRBJ2-3
clone size: .
V gene: TRBV29-1
D gene: .
CDR3 protein: CSAQTGSTDTQYF
CDR3 DNA: TGCAGCGCCCAGACTGGTAGCACAGATACGCAGTATTTT

J gene: TRBJ2-4
clone size: .
V gene: TRBV19
D gene: TRBD1
CDR3 protein: CASSSRDRGPKNIQYF
CDR3 DNA: TGTGCCAGTAGTTCCCGGGACAGGGGGCCCAAAAACATTCAGTACTTC

J gene: TRBJ1-5
clone size: .
V gene: TRBV12-3/TRBV12-4
D gene: .
CDR3 protein: CASSTGSNQPQHF
CDR3 DNA: TGTGCCAGCAGTACAGGGAGCAATCAGCCCCAGCATTTT

J gene: TRBJ2-3
clone size: .
V gene: TRBV2
D gene: .
CDR3 protein: CASSEVSLMGTSTDTQYF
CDR3 DNA: TGTGCCAGCAGTGAGGTCTCATTAATGGGGACTAGCACAGATACGCAGTATTTT

J gene: TRBJ1-3
clone size: .
V gene: TRBV10-3
D gene: TRBD1
CDR3 protein: CAIKSDRSSGNTIYF
CDR3 DNA: TGTGCCATCAAATCGGACAGGAGCTCTGGAAACACCATATATTTT

J gene: TRBJ2-5
clone size: few
V gene: TRBV14
D gene: TRBD2
CDR3 protein: CASSQARGGSRETQYF
CDR3 DNA: TGTGCCAGCAGCCAGGCGCGGGGGGGATCCCGGGAGACCCAGTACTTC

J gene: TRBJ2-3
clone size: .
V gene: TRBV29-1
D gene: TRBD1
CDR3 protein: CSADRGADTQYF
CDR3 DNA: TGCAGCGCGGACAGGGGGGCAGATACGCAGTATTTT

J gene: TRBJ1-2
clone size: .
V gene: TRBV5-1
D gene: TRBD1
CDR3 protein: CASSPGTGGSGYTF
CDR3 DNA: TGCGCCAGCAGCCCCGGGACAGGGGGCTCTGGCTACACCTTC

J gene: TRBJ2-7
clone size: .
V gene: TRBV19
D gene: TRBD1
CDR3 protein: CASSIAAGGYYEQYF
CDR3 DNA: TGTGCCAGTAGTATAGCGGCAGGGGGCTACTACGAGCAGTACTTC

J gene: TRBJ2-3
clone size: .
V gene: TRBV5-1
D gene: .
CDR3 protein: CASSLGTTTDTQYF
CDR3 DNA: TGCGCCAGCAGCTTGGGGACAACCACAGATACGCAGTATTTT

J gene: TRBJ1-5
clone size: .
V gene: TRBV28
D gene: .
CDR3 protein: CASNRNSNQPQHF
CDR3 DNA: TGTGCCAGTAACAGGAATAGCAATCAGCCCCAGCATTTT